The rows below give T cell receptor beta chains drawn from one sample of a study of tumor-infiltrating lymphocytes in primary liver carcinoma. TCRdb reprocessed the multiplex PCR reads via MiXCR and lists one record per CDR3 protein. The sample has 150,000 to 200,000 distinct CDR3 sequences; 65% are singletons. The sequenced sample consisted of peripheral blood. Receptor source: a woman in her sixties with primary liver carcinoma and hepatitis B virus infection. The CDR3 runs from the conserved cysteine through the conserved F or W. Size values are once, few and many counts, or a class for expanded clones, and some rows have none.

V gene	J gene	clone size	CDR3 protein
TRBV6-6	TRBJ1-1	.	CVSSFSKGGRRATEAFF
TRBV4-1	TRBJ2-3	.	CASSQDLGTSDSSTDTQYF
TRBV28	TRBJ1-1	.	CASSSPAENTEAFF
TRBV12-3/TRBV12-4	TRBJ2-4	.	CDSSFSGRAKNIQYF
TRBV5-5	TRBJ2-2	.	CASSPLGGRNTVELFF
TRBV11-2	TRBJ2-2	.	CASSPSSGGSGELFF
TRBV12-5	TRBJ2-1	.	CATASTLSSYNGQFF
TRBV12-3/TRBV12-4	TRBJ2-3	.	CASSLGGNADTQYF
TRBV10-3	TRBJ1-1	.	CAISAGLNTEAFF
TRBV11-2	TRBJ2-7	.	CASSLDPGTGGSYEQYF
TRBV6-6	TRBJ1-1	.	CASSYGRLGRVVSEAFF
TRBV5-5	TRBJ2-1	.	CASSLDGYPSSYNEQFF
TRBV30	TRBJ1-5	.	CAWNNRRNQPQHF
TRBV7-3	TRBJ2-2	.	CASSLRGGRGTGELFF
TRBV6-1	TRBJ1-1	once	CASSDMGKKNTESFF
TRBV11-1	TRBJ2-7	.	CASSFRSGKIYEKYF
TRBV14	TRBJ2-2	.	CASSPQGIAGELFF
TRBV24-1	TRBJ1-1	few	CATSDPNTEAFF
TRBV11-2	TRBJ2-3	once	CASSPSLAGGPNTDTHYF
TRBV5-1	TRBJ2-6	.	CASSLNQGGGANVLTF
TRBV6-6	TRBJ2-7	.	CTSSSGTRTYEQYF
TRBV6-1	TRBJ2-1	.	CASSDLSAAYNGQFF
TRBV10-3	TRBJ1-1	once	CAVSGMNTEAFF
TRBV11-2	TRBJ1-2	.	CASSLAQQGRSGAYTF
TRBV7-9	TRBJ2-3	few	CASSLTPSRQGDTQYF
TRBV5-4	TRBJ1-1	.	CASSPSYTGVNTEAFF
TRBV11-1	TRBJ2-1	once	CASTPGKAYIEQFF
TRBV5-5	TRBJ2-1	.	CASSPTGTTALDNEQFF
TRBV11-2	TRBJ2-7	.	CASGLSRDLSYEQYF
TRBV11-2	TRBJ1-3	.	CTSSLVGTVAGNTIYF
TRBV5-1	TRBJ2-5	.	CASSQEGETQYF
TRBV28	TRBJ2-1	.	CASSRLEGVGNEQFF
TRBV6-5	TRBJ1-1	.	CASSRGQMDTEAFF
TRBV11-3	TRBJ2-3	.	CASSSTTGGDTQYF
TRBV11-3	TRBJ2-1	once	CASSLEGVRNEQFF
TRBV6-5	TRBJ2-7	many	CASSFSRASYEQYF
TRBV18	TRBJ1-2	.	CASSPSTGADGYTF
TRBV28	TRBJ1-5	.	CASSFYRVSQPQHF
TRBV11-3	TRBJ2-5	many	CASSGQQETQYF
TRBV11-3	TRBJ2-7	.	CPSSLVGGSYEQYF
TRBV11-3	TRBJ2-1	.	CASSPIATLSHNEHFF
TRBV29-1	TRBJ2-5	.	CSVQMETQHF
TRBV5-1	TRBJ2-1	.	CASSPSSKAKNGQSF
TRBV11-3	TRBJ2-3	.	CASSLDNTDTQCF
TRBV4-1	TRBJ1-1	.	CASSRGHESEAFF
TRBV14	TRBJ2-7	.	CASGHGGTTQYF
TRBV7-9	TRBJ1-5	.	CASAPTGASNQPQHF
TRBV10-3	TRBJ2-5	.	CAISESGPEGISETQYF
TRBV28	TRBJ2-2	many	CASSGTSGNTGELFF
TRBV11-2	TRBJ2-6	.	CASSLFPGSLGGANILTF
TRBV6-1	TRBJ2-2	.	CASSSGTSVNTRELFF
TRBV7-9	TRBJ2-3	.	CASSLFFSVPLTDTQYF
TRBV6-5	TRBJ2-1	.	CASNGGLPKEQFF
TRBV18	TRBJ2-1	.	CASSPPGGSPEQFF
TRBV7-9	TRBJ1-1	few	CASSPSSVGAFF
TRBV12-3/TRBV12-4	TRBJ2-5	.	CASILSRASGETQYF
TRBV11-3	TRBJ2-7	.	CASSLGWSSHEQYF
TRBV6-2/TRBV6-3	TRBJ1-1	many	CASRIETGSGTEAFF
TRBV14	TRBJ2-3	many	CASSQNPSTDTQYF